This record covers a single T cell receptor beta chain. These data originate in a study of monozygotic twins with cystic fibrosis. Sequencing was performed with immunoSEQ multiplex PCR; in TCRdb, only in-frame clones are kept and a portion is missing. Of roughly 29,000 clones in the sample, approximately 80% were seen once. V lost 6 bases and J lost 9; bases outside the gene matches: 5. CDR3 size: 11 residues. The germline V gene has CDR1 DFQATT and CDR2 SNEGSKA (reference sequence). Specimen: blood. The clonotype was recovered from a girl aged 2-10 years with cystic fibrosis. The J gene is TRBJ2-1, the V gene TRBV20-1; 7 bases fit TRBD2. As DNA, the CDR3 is TGCAGTGCCCGGGACTACCGTGAGCAGTTCTTC. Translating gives CSARDYREQFF.